This TCR beta chain was documented in a study of long-term antiretroviral therapy in people with HIV. Broader study findings: Against controls, HIV repertoires showed narrower ranges of CDR3 length.

Sequencing relied on immunoSEQ assay v3.0, run at survey level. Assay used: immunoSEQ multiplex PCR; TCRdb lists only in-frame clones, some missing. The table has 30,000 to 40,000 clones, over 80% seen once. The CDR3 sequence is 14 residues long. Trimming shortened V by 2 bases and J by 2 bases, and 9 bases separated the two germline ends. CDR1 and CDR2 (germline): MNHNY, SVGAGI (reference sequence). This clone was counted once. Its antigen is unknown. The sample in question was unsorted PBMCs, obtained 1 year after starting antiretroviral therapy. The J gene is TRBJ1-1, the V gene TRBV6-6; D unresolved. This clonotype was sampled from a young man with HIV. CDR3: CASSYLDGNTEAFF. The CDR3 bases are TGTGCCAGCAGTTACCTGGACGGCAACACTGAAGCTTTCTTT.